This T cell receptor (beta chain) was found in a study of Tregs in tolerant kidney transplant recipients. Study in general: The nonmyeloablative bone marrow transplants came from related graft donors, with transient mixed chimerism.

Profiling relied on immunoSEQ multiplex PCR, and the TCRdb table lists in-frame clones only, not all of them. Of some 70,000 clones listed, approximately 91% are singletons. V dropped 2 bases and J dropped 3; count of bases not matched to a gene: 2. This CDR3 spans 15 amino acids. CDR1 and CDR2 from the germline V gene are MGHDK and SYGVNS. The source is a human donor who received a combined kidney and bone marrow transplant. This chain uses TRBV25-1 with TRBJ2-7; 12 positions agree with TRBD1. The material sequenced was CD4+ T cells from blood, taken before the transplant. CDR3 coding DNA: TGTGCCAGCAGTGAAGGGACAGGGGGCAACTACGAGCAGTACTTC. Amino acid sequence: CASSEGTGGNYEQYF.